This TCR beta chain is from a study of blood T cell repertoires in COVID-19. Assay used: immunoSEQ multiplex PCR; TCRdb lists only in-frame clones, some missing. Of fewer than 400,000 clones in the sample, around 88% were seen once. This CDR3 has 12 amino acids. This chain connects TRBV1 to TRBJ1-2; the table gives TRBD1 as D, unverified against the DNA. TRBV1 is noted as a pseudogene. Input material: peripheral blood. This clonotype was sampled from a man aged 25-40 years with active or convalescent COVID-19. DNA of the CDR3: TGCACCAGTAGGACACTGATGGGAGGCTACACCTTC. The encoded protein is CTSRTLMGGYTF.